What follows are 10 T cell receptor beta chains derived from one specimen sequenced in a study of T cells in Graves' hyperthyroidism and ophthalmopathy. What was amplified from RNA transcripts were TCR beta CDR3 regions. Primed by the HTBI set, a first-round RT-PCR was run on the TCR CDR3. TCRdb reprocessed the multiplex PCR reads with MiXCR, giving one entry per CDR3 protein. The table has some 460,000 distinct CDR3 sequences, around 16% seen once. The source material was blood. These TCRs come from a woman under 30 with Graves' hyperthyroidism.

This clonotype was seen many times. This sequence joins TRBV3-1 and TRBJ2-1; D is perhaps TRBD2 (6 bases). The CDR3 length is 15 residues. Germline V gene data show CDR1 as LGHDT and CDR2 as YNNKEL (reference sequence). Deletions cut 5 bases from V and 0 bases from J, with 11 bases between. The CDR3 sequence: CASSFYGSSYNEQFF. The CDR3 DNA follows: TGTGCCAGCAGCTTCTACGGGAGCTCCTACAATGAGCAGTTCTTC.

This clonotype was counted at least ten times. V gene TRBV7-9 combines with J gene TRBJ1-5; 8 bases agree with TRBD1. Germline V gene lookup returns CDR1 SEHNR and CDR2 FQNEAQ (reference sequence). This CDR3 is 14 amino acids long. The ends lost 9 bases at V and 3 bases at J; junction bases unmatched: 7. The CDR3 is CASRGQDSNQPQHF. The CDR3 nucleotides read TGTGCCAGTAGGGGACAGGACTCCAATCAGCCCCAGCATTTT.

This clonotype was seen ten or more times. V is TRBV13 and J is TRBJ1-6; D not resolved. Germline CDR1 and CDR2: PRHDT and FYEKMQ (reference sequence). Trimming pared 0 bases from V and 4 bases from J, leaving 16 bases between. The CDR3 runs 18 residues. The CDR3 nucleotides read TGTGCCAGCAGCTTAGGGGGCGTGGGGATTGCGTATAATTCACCCCTCCACTTT. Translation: CASSLGGVGIAYNSPLHF.

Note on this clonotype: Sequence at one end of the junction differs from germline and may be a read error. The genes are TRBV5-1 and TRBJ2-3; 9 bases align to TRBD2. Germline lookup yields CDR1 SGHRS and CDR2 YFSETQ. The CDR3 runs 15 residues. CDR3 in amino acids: CAGSPVNGRGGTQYF. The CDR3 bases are TGCGCCGGCAGCCCGGTAAATGGGCGGGGGGGAACGCAGTATTTT.

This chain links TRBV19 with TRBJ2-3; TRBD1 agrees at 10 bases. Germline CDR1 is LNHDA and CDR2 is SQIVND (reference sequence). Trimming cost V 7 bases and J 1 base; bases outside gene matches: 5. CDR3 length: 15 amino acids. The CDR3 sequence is CASTSGTGGTDTQYF. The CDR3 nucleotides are TGTGCCAGTACCTCCGGGACAGGGGGCACAGATACGCAGTATTTT.

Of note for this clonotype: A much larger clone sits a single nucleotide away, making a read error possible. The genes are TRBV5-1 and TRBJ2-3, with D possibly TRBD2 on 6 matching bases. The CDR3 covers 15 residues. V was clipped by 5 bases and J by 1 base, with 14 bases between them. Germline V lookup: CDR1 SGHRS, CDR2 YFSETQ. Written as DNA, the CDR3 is TGCGCCAGCAGGCCCCGGGAGAGGTGCACAGATACGCAGTATTTT. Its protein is CASRPRERCTDTQYF.

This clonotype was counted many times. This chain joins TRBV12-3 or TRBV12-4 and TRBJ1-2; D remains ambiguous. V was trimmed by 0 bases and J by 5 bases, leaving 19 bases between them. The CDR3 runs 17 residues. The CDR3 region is CASSLADGGGGLYGYTF. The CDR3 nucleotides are TGTGCCAGCAGTTTAGCGGATGGAGGCGGCGGTCTTTATGGCTACACCTTC.

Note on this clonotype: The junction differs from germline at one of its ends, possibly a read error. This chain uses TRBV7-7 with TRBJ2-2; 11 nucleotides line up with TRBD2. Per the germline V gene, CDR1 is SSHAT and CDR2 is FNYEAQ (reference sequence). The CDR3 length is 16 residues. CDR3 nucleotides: TGTGCTAGCAGCCGTACTAGCGGGAGAGACACCGGGGAGCTGTTTTTT. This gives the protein CASSRTSGRDTGELFF.

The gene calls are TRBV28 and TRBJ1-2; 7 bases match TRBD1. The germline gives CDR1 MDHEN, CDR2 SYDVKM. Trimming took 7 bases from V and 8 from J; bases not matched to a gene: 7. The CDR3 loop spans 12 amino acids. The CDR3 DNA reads TGTGCCAGCATCAGGAAAGGGGGCGGCTACACCTTC. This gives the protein CASIRKGGGYTF.

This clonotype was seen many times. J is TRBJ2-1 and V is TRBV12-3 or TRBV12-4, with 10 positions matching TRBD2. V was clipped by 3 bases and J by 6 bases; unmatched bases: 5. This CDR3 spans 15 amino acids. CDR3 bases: TGTGCCAGCAGTTTTAGCAGCGGGGGGGCCAATGAGCAGTTCTTC. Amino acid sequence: CASSFSSGGANEQFF.